Listed below are T cell receptor beta chains from one sample, sequenced in a study of Graves' ophthalmopathy and Graves' hyperthyroidism. TCRdb processed the multiplex PCR reads anew with MiXCR; each CDR3 protein has one entry. The sample records about 620,000 distinct CDR3 sequences, 20% to 25% being singletons. Sequences were obtained from peripheral blood. Every receptor here comes from a woman younger than 30 with stable Graves' hyperthyroidism. Some clones in this sample may be carry-over from other donors' samples. Both conserved end residues are trimmed from each CDR3.

CDR3 protein,V gene,J gene,CDR3 length
ATSREDGGEAF,TRBV15,TRBJ1-1,11
ASTTGGGPLF,TRBV7-3,TRBJ1-1,10
ASSLWGGSPLH,TRBV7-2,TRBJ1-6,11
ASSPGGGGLGRQTQY,TRBV6-4,TRBJ2-5,15
ASMDRGTYEQY,TRBV27,TRBJ2-7,11
SARGAGSYEQY,TRBV20-1,TRBJ2-7,11
SARDRGHSPLH,TRBV20-1,TRBJ1-6,11
ASRRTGQGVGTEAF,TRBV6-1,TRBJ1-1,14
ASSVRDGYGYT,TRBV6-1,TRBJ1-2,11
ASSIRGGGRTYEQY,TRBV19,TRBJ2-7,14
ASSQADRSSETQY,TRBV3-1,TRBJ2-5,13
ASSQLVGGGYGYT,TRBV4-3,TRBJ1-2,13
ASCPGGTGGAGMNTEAF,TRBV28,TRBJ1-1,17
ASSWGLAGGSETQY,TRBV6-1,TRBJ2-5,14
ASSQDWGAWYGYT,TRBV4-1,TRBJ1-2,13
ASSSGQGEDIQY,TRBV5-1,TRBJ2-4,12
SANGQGGYT,TRBV20-1,TRBJ1-2,9
ASSLDGGDQPQH,TRBV7-2,TRBJ1-5,12
ASSQEGGQFYGYT,TRBV3-1,TRBJ1-2,13
ASSRTGRFSTEAF,TRBV6-2/TRBV6-3,TRBJ1-1,13
SARAGQGSRGIHEQY,TRBV20-1,TRBJ2-7,15
ASSGAGGQETQY,TRBV6-1,TRBJ2-5,12
SAPRQVGDEQY,TRBV20-1,TRBJ2-7,11
ASTIDIASYEQY,TRBV6-2/TRBV6-3,TRBJ2-7,12
ASSLDRASGYYEQY,TRBV11-2,TRBJ2-7,14
ASSLKAGQVTYEQY,TRBV5-1,TRBJ2-7,14
ASRTTGTYEQY,TRBV6-2/TRBV6-3,TRBJ2-7,11
ASSYVGGQSGYT,TRBV6-5,TRBJ1-2,12
SAYRDPSRNTEAF,TRBV20-1,TRBJ1-1,13
AWSPWAGGVNTEAF,TRBV30,TRBJ1-1,14
ASSGGELF,TRBV12-3/TRBV12-4,TRBJ2-2,8
ASNPRGWKTEAF,TRBV9,TRBJ1-1,12
ASSYTQGPNSPLH,TRBV6-5,TRBJ1-6,13
ASSESDSRYQPQH,TRBV25-1,TRBJ1-5,13
ASSYGGDSYEQY,TRBV6-5,TRBJ2-7,12
ASRAGQRPYI,TRBV6-1,TRBJ2-5,10
ASSTPMRAQPQH,TRBV6-2/TRBV6-3,TRBJ1-5,12
ASQLRRGPGGYT,TRBV27,TRBJ1-2,12
ASSEPQDRYEQY,TRBV6-1,TRBJ2-7,12
SAREGVTGSTIY,TRBV20-1,TRBJ1-3,12
ASSPSGTGLGEQY,TRBV18,TRBJ2-7,13
ASSEAVGTLYEQY,TRBV6-1,TRBJ2-7,13